This T cell receptor beta chain comes out of a study of T cells in Graves' hyperthyroidism and ophthalmopathy. Whole-study context: Peripheral blood was drawn at first diagnosis, prior to all treatment.

It was RNA transcripts that yielded the amplified TCR beta CDR3 regions. Researchers ran a first-round RT-PCR on the TCR CDR3 using the HTBI primer set. TCRdb re-called the multiplex PCR reads through MiXCR, storing one row per CDR3 protein. The profile shows hundreds of thousands of distinct CDR3 sequences, about 20% of them singletons. Findings of the study overall: Most thyroid-expanded clonotypes above 0.001 were also found in blood.

Only a few counts were recorded for this clonotype. What it binds is unknown. The TCR was taken from a man in his forties with Graves' ophthalmopathy. Sequenced: blood.

CDR3 amino acids: CASSYSDSTDTQYF. In DNA form, the CDR3 reads TGTGCCAGCAGTTACTCCGACAGCACAGATACGCAGTATTTT. The rearrangement links TRBV6-2 or TRBV6-3 to TRBJ2-3; D gene uncertain. The CDR3 totals 14 residues. Trimming took off 0 bases at V and 0 bases at J, with 4 bases between the two ends. The germline V gene encodes CDR1 MNHEY and CDR2 SVGEGT.